The present TCR beta chain was sequenced within a study of T cells in Graves' hyperthyroidism and ophthalmopathy. RNA transcripts yielded amplified TCR beta CDR3 regions. The TCR CDR3 was amplified in a first-round RT-PCR using the HTBI primer set. TCRdb re-called the multiplex PCR reads with MiXCR, one entry per CDR3 protein. There are fewer than 800,000 distinct CDR3 sequences in the sample; approximately 16% occur only once, and around 7.7% lies in the top ten. From germline, CDR1 is MNHEY and CDR2 SMNVEV (reference sequence). The CDR3 loop spans 16 amino acids. Trimming at V came to 3 bases and at J to 0 bases, leaving 5 bases not matched to a gene. This clonotype has ten or more counts.

This chain joins TRBV27 and TRBJ2-1; the match to TRBD2 covers 7 bases. Sequencing was performed on blood. This TCR derives from a man younger than 30 with Graves' hyperthyroidism. The CDR3 reads CASSFDSGRSYNEQFF. The CDR3 DNA reads as TGTGCCAGCAGTTTTGATAGCGGGCGCTCCTACAATGAGCAGTTCTTC.